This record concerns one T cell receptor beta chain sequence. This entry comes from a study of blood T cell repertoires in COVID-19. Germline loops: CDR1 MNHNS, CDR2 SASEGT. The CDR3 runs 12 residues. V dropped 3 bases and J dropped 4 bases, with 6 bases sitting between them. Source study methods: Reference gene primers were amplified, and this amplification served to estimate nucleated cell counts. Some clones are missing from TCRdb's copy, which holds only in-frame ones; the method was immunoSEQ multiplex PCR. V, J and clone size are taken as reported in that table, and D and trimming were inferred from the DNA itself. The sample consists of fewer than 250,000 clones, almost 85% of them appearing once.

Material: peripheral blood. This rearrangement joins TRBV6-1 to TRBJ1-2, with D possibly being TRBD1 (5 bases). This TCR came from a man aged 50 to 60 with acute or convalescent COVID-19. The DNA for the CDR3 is TGTGCCAGCAGTGAGGGGCTCTATGGCTACACCTTC. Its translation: CASSEGLYGYTF.